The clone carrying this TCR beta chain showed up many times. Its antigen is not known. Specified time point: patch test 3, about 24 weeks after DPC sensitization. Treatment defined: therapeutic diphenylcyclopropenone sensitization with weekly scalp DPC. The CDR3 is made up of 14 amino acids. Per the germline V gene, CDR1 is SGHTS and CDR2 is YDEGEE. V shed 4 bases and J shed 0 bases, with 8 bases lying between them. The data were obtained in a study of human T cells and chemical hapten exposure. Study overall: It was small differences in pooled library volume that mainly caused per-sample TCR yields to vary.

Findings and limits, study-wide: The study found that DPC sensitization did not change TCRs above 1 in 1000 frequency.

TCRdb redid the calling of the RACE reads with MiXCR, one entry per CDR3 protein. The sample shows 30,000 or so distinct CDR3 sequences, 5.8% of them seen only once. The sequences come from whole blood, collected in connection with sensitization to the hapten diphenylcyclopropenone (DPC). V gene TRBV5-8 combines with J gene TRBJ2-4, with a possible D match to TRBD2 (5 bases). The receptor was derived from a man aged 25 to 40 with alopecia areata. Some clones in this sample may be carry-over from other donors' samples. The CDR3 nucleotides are TGTGCCAGCAGCCCGGACTTAGCCAAAAACATTCAGTACTTC. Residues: CASSPDLAKNIQYF.